These 2 T cell receptor beta chains were all obtained from the same sample, sequenced in a study of vaccination and CD4 T cells after COVID-19. Scientists ran DNA taken from cultured CD4+ T cells through the Oncomine TCR Beta short-read assay for sequencing. TCRdb reprocessed the PCR reads with MiXCR, giving one entry per CDR3 protein. In the table there are more than 20,000 distinct CDR3 sequences, roughly two fifths of which are singletons. Specified time point: late sampling 161 to 241 days after vaccination in three convalescent patients. Treatment: roughly 10-day PBMC culture with coronavirus spike peptide pools or control peptides (ViraFEST assay). These TCRs' antigens remain unknown. The sequencing here drew on CD4+ T cells from blood, cultured in vitro, taken about 7 months after SARS-CoV-2 vaccination. The receptors here all came from a human donor who had recovered from COVID-19.

The V gene is TRBV27, the J gene TRBJ2-3; D gene unclear. Trimming stripped 6 bases from V and 1 base from J, with 8 bases between. Germline loops: CDR1 MNHEY, CDR2 SMNVEV (reference sequence). The CDR3 length is 13 residues. The CDR3, as DNA: TGTGCCAGCAGATATGGGGGCACAGATACGCAGTATTTT. It yields the protein CASRYGGTDTQYF.

As DNA, the CDR3 is TGTGCCATCAAGGAAAGTGGGGCCAACGTCCTGACTTTC. The encoded protein is CAIKESGANVLTF. The V gene is TRBV10-3, the J gene TRBJ2-6; no clear D. Per the germline V gene, CDR1 is ENHRY and CDR2 is SYGVKD. With 7 bases removed from V and 3 bases from J, the gap between germline ends came to 7 bases. This CDR3 has 13 residues.